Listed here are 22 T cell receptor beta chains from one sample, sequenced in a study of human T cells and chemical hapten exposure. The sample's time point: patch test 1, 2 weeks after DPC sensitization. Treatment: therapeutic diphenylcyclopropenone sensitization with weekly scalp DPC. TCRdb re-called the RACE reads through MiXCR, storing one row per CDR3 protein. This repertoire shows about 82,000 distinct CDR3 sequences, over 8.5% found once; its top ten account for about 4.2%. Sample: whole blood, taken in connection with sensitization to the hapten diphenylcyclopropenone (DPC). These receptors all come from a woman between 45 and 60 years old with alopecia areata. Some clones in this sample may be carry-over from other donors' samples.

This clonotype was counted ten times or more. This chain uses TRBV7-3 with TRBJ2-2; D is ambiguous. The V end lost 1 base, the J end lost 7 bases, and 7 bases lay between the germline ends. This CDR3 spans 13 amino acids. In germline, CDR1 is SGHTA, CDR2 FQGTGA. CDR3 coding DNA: TGTGCCAGCAGCTTAATTCTCGGCGGGGAGCTGTTTTTT. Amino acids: CASSLILGGELFF.

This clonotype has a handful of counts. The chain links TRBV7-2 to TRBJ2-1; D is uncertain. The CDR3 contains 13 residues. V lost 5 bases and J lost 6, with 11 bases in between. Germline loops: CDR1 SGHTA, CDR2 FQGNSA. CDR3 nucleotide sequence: TGTGCCAGCAGCCATCTTGGAATCAATGAGCAGTTCTTC. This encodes CASSHLGINEQFF.

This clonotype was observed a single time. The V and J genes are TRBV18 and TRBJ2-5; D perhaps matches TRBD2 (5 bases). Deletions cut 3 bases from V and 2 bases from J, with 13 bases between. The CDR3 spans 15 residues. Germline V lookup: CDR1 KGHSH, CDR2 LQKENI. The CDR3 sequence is CASSPPGPGQETQYF. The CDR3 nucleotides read TGTGCCAGCTCACCCCCTGGGCCGGGGCAAGAGACCCAGTACTTC.

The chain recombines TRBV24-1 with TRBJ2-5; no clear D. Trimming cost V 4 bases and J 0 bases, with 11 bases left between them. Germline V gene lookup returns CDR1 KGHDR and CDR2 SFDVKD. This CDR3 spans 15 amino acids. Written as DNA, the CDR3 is TGTGCCACCAGTGACCCCGACCGGTACCAAGAGACCCAGTACTTC. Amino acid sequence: CATSDPDRYQETQYF.

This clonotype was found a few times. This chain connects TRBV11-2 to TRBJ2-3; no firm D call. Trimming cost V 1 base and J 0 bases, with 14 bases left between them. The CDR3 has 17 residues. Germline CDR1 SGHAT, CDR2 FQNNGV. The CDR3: CASSLAVGDGSTDTQYF. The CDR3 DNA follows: TGTGCCAGCAGCTTAGCGGTCGGAGATGGAAGCACAGATACGCAGTATTTT.

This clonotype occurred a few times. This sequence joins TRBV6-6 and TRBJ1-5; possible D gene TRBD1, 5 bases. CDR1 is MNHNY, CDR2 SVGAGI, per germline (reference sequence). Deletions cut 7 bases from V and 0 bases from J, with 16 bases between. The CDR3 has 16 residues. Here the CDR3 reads CASTQEGVVSNQPQHF. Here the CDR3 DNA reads TGTGCCAGCACCCAAGAAGGGGTGGTTAGCAATCAGCCCCAGCATTTT.

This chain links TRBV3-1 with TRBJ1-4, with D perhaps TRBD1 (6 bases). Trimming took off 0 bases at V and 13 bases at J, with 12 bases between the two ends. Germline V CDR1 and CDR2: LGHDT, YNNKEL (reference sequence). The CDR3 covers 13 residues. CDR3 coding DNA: TGTGCCAGCAGCCAAGATAGGTACAGGGCACTGTTTTTT. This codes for CASSQDRYRALFF. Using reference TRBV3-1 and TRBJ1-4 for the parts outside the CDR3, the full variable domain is DTAVSQTPKYLVTQMGNDKSIKCEQNLGHDTMYWYKQDSKKFLKIMFSYNNKELIINETVPNRFSPKSPDKAHLNLHINSLELGDSAVYFCASSQDRYRALFFGSGTQLSVL.

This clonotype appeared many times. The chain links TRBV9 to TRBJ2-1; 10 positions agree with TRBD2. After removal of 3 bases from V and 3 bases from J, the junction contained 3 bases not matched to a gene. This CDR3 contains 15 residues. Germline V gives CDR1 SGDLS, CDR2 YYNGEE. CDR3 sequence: CASSAGTSDYNEQFF. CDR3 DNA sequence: TGTGCCAGCAGCGCCGGGACTAGCGACTACAATGAGCAGTTCTTC.

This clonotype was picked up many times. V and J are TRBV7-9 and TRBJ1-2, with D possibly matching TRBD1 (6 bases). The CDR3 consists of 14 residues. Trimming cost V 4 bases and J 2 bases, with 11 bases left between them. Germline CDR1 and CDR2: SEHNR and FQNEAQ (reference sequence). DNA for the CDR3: TGTGCCAGCAGCTCCACAGGGATCAACTATGGCTACACCTTC. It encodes CASSSTGINYGYTF.

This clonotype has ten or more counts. Here the CDR3 reads CSVSTGGNTEAFF. The CDR3 nucleotides read TGCAGCGTCAGCACAGGGGGGAACACTGAAGCTTTCTTT. The V and J genes are TRBV29-1 and TRBJ1-1, with TRBD1 identical over 8 bases. With 6 bases clipped from V and 1 base from J, the junction kept 4 bases outside the gene matches. The CDR3 length is 13 residues. Germline V gene sequence: CDR1 SQVTM, CDR2 ANQGSEA.

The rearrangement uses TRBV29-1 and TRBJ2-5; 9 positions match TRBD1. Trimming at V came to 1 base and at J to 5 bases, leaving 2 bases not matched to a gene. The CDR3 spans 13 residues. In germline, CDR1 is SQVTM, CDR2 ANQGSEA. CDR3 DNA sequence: TGCAGCGTTGAAGCCGGGACAGGGGAGACCCAGTACTTC. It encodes CSVEAGTGETQYF.

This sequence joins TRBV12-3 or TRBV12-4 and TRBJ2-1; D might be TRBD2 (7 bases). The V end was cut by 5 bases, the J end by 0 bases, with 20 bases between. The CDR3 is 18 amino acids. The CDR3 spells CASSGRVAGASSYNEQFF. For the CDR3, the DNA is TGTGCCAGCAGTGGGAGGGTGGCGGGGGCCTCCTCCTACAATGAGCAGTTCTTC.

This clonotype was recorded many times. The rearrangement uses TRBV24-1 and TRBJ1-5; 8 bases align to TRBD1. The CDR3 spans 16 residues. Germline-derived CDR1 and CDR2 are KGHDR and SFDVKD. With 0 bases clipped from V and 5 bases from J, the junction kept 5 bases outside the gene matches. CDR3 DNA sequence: TGTGCCACCAGTGATTTGGGCAGGGGGCTTTATCAGCCCCAGCATTTT. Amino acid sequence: CATSDLGRGLYQPQHF.

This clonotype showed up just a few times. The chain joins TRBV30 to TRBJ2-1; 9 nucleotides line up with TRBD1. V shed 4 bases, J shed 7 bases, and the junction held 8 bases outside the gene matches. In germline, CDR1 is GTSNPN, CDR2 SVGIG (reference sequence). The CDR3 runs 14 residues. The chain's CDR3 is CAWTNRGQGNEQFF. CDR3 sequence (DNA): TGTGCCTGGACCAACCGGGGACAGGGTAATGAGCAGTTCTTC.

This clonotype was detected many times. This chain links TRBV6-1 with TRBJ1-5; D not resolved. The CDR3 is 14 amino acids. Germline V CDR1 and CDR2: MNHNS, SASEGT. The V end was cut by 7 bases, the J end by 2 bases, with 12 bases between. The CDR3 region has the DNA TGTGCCAGCATCGTCCGTATAGGCAATCAGCCCCAGCATTTT. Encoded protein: CASIVRIGNQPQHF.

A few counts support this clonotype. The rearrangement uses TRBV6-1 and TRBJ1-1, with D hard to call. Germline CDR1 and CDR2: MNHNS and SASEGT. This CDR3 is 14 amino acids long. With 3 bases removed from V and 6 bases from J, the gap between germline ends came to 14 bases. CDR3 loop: CASSDHRTISEAFF. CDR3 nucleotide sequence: TGTGCCAGCAGTGACCACCGAACTATCTCTGAAGCTTTCTTT.

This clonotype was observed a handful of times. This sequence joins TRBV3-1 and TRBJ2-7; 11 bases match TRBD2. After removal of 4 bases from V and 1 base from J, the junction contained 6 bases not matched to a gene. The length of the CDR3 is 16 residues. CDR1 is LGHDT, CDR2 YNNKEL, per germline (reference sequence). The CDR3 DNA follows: TGTGCCAGCAGCCGCACCGGGACTAGCGGATCCTACGAGCAGTACTTC. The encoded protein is CASSRTGTSGSYEQYF.

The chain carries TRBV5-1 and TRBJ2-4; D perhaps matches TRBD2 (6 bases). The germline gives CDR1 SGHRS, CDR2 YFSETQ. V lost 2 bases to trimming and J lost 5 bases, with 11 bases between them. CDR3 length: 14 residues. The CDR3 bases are TGCGCCAGCAGCTTTTCCGGGAGTGAAAACATTCAGTACTTC. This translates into CASSFSGSENIQYF.

Written as DNA, the CDR3 is TGTGCCAGCAGCTTCTACAGGGGGCAGGGCACCGGGGAGCTGTTTTTT. Translating it yields CASSFYRGQGTGELFF. The rearrangement uses TRBV7-2 and TRBJ2-2; 9 bases are a match to TRBD1. CDR3 length equals 16 residues. V lost 3 bases and J lost 4; bases outside the gene matches: 6. Germline values: CDR1 SGHTA, CDR2 FQGNSA. Drawing the rest from reference TRBV7-2 and TRBJ2-2, the complete variable domain is GAGVSQSPSNKVTEKGKDVELRCDPISGHTALYWYRQSLGQGLEFLIYFQGNSAPDKSGLPSDRFSAERTGGSVSTLTIQRTQQEDSAVYLCASSFYRGQGTGELFFGEGSRLTVL.

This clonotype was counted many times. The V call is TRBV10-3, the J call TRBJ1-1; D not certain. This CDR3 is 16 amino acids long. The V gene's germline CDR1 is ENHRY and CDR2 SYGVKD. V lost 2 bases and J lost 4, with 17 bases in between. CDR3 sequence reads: CAISEAIPIGGTEAFF. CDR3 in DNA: TGTGCCATCAGTGAGGCCATCCCCATTGGAGGCACTGAAGCTTTCTTT.

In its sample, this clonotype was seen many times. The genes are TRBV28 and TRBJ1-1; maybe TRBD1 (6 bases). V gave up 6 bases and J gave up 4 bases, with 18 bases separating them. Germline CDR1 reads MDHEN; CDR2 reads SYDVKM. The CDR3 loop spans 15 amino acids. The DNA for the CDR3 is TGTGCCAGCAGGTTGTCTGGGGGGCGACGCACTGAAGCTTTCTTT. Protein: CASRLSGGRRTEAFF.

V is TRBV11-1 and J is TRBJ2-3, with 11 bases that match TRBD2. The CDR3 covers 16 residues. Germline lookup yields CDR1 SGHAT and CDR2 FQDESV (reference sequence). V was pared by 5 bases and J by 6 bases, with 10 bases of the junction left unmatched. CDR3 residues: CASSPSSGRPPDTQYF. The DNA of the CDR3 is TGTGCCAGCAGCCCCTCTAGCGGGAGGCCTCCGGATACGCAGTATTTT.